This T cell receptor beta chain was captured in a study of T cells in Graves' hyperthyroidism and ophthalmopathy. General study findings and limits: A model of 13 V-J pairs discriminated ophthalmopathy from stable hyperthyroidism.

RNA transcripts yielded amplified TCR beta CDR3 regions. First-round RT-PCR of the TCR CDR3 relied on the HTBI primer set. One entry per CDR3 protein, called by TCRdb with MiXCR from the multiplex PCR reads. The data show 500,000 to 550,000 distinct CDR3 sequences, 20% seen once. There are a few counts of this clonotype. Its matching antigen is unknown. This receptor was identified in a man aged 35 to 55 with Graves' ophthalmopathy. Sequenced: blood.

CDR3: CASSRQNEQYF. The CDR3, as DNA: TGTGCCAGCTCACGACAGAACGAGCAGTACTTC. This sequence joins TRBV18 and TRBJ2-7; TRBD1 might be the D (5 bases). CDR1 and CDR2 from the germline V gene are KGHSH and LQKENI. The CDR3 has 11 amino acids. Between the trimmed V and J ends, which lost 4 bases and 5 bases, there was a span of 6 bases. Combining the CDR3 with reference TRBV18 and TRBJ2-7 gives the whole variable domain NAGVMQNPRHLVRRRGQEARLRCSPMKGHSHVYWYRQLPEEGLKFMVYLQKENIIDESGMPKERFSAEFPKEGPSILRIQQVVRGDSAAYFCASSRQNEQYFGPGTRLTVT.